This TCR beta chain was sequenced for a study of post-analysis software for immune sequencing data. Study-level results: There was significantly lower normalized Chao1 diversity in multiple sclerosis patients than in controls. Four or five TRBV segments (TRBV5-6, TRBV5-1 and TRBV20-1 among them) occurred more frequently in patients than in controls.

With respect to this clonotype: Its specificity is unknown. One junction end does not reproduce the germline sequence, and a read error may be involved.

Unique molecular identifiers were built into the TCR beta cDNA libraries. The authors obtained approximately 460,000 cDNA molecules from around 0.96 to 9.9 million T cells. From the PCR reads, TCRdb called clonotypes with MiXCR, one entry per CDR3 protein. The table lists 500,000 to 600,000 distinct CDR3 sequences, around 47% of them singletons. The V gene's germline CDR1 is DFQATT and CDR2 SNEGSKA (reference sequence). The CDR3 spans 11 residues. The chain combines TRBV20-1 with TRBJ1-2, with no clear D. This clonotype originated in a girl aged 10 to 17 with multiple sclerosis. The sample was blood. CDR3 sequence reads: CRATDPGGYTF. As DNA, the CDR3 is TGCAGAGCTACCGACCCCGGTGGCTACACCTTC.